Listed here are 10 T cell receptor beta chains from one sample, sequenced in a study of cytomegalovirus exposure and HLA in healthy donors. The protocol was immunoSEQ multiplex PCR, while the TCRdb copy is restricted to in-frame clones and leaves out a portion. The sample has over 100,000 clones, approximately 89% seen once; the top ten hold about 3.7%. The sequencing input was PBMCs. Receptor source: a man younger than 40 in good health and CMV-seronegative.

The chain carries TRBV5-1 and TRBJ1-6; tentative D call: TRBD1 (6 bases). Germline V gene data show CDR1 as SGHRS and CDR2 as YFSETQ. The V end lost 2 bases, the J end lost 9 bases, and 15 bases lay between the germline ends. This CDR3 is built from 15 residues. The CDR3 spells CASSFTGQGGSPLHF. CDR3 DNA sequence: TGCGCCAGCAGCTTCACCGGACAAGGGGGTTCACCCCTCCACTTT.

This clone occurred once. The chain joins TRBV5-1 to TRBJ1-6, with TRBD1 identical over 7 bases. J was trimmed by 5 bases and V by 3 bases; bases with no gene match: 2. CDR1 is SGHRS, CDR2 YFSETQ, per germline. The CDR3 runs 14 residues. In DNA form, the CDR3 reads TGCGCCAGCAGCTACGGACAGGATAATTCACCCCTCCACTTT. The encoded protein is CASSYGQDNSPLHF.

J is TRBJ2-1 and V is TRBV2; a possible D gene is TRBD2 (5 bases). Germline values: CDR1 SNHLY, CDR2 FYNNEI. V was shortened by 6 bases and J by 4 bases, with 19 bases between the two germline ends. The CDR3 covers 16 residues. CDR3 in amino acids: CASSAPRTGSYNEQFF. CDR3 nucleotide sequence: TGTGCCAGCAGCGCACCCCGGACGGGGAGTTACAATGAGCAGTTCTTC.

This sequence joins TRBV7-8 and TRBJ1-1, with 7 nucleotides matching TRBD1. The CDR3 totals 14 residues. Germline V gene data show CDR1 as SGHVS and CDR2 as FQNEAQ. After removal of 4 bases from V and 4 bases from J, the junction contained 6 bases not matched to a gene. The CDR3 loop is CASSSGGSGTEAFF. CDR3 sequence (DNA): TGTGCCAGCAGCTCAGGGGGATCGGGCACTGAAGCTTTCTTT.

V is TRBV11-2 and J is TRBJ2-7, with 9 bases aligning to TRBD1. Germline lookup yields CDR1 SGHAT and CDR2 FQNNGV. The CDR3 extends over 17 amino acids. V trimming: 3 bases; J trimming: 3 bases; junction bases outside the gene matches: 12. In nucleotides, the CDR3 is TGTGCCAGCAGCTTCCAGGGACAGGGAAGGTTTGGCTACGAGCAGTACTTC. It is translated as CASSFQGQGRFGYEQYF.

This clone was observed a single time. CDR3 protein: CASTLTGEGGTEAFF. The CDR3 nucleotides are TGTGCCAGCACCTTAACCGGGGAGGGTGGAACTGAAGCTTTCTTT. The chain is built from TRBV6-5 and TRBJ1-1; no reliable D call. This CDR3 has 15 amino acids. The V end lost 7 bases, the J end lost 5 bases, and 20 bases lay between the germline ends. Germline V lookup: CDR1 MNHEY, CDR2 SVGAGI.

The chain combines TRBV27 with TRBJ1-5, with a possible D match to TRBD1 (6 bases). The ends were cut back, 4 bases at V and 3 bases at J, with 16 bases in the middle. This CDR3 region has 16 residues. Germline CDR1 and CDR2: MNHEY and SMNVEV (reference sequence). The CDR3 nucleotides are TGTGCCAGCAGTTCGGGACAACGAAGCCTCAATCAGCCCCAGCATTTT. Translating gives CASSSGQRSLNQPQHF.

About this clone itself: The DNA is left out, because the CDR3 cannot be placed on it with certainty; the CDR3 is given as TCRdb lists it. CDR3 protein: CASSLLHGSGQGTQYF. The chain uses TRBV7-3 and TRBJ2-5; TRBD1 is the table's D call, not checked against the DNA. Germline assignment: CDR1 SGHTA and CDR2 FQGTGA. The CDR3 is 16 amino acids long, termini counted.

J is TRBJ2-5 and V is TRBV6-5; D gene ambiguous. CDR1 is MNHEY and CDR2 is SVGAGI in the germline V gene. CDR3 length: 12 amino acids. V gave up 6 bases and J gave up 5 bases, with 10 bases separating them. CDR3 bases: TGTGCCAGCAGCTCTTTTTCGGAGACCCAGTACTTC. Its protein product is CASSSFSETQYF.

This clone was recorded only once. This sequence joins TRBV7-2 and TRBJ2-1; D not resolved. Per germline, CDR1 SGHTA and CDR2 FQGNSA. V lost 1 base and J lost 9, with 10 bases in between. The CDR3 loop spans 13 amino acids. CDR3 sequence reads: CASSLVAVAEQFF. As DNA, the CDR3 is TGTGCCAGCAGCTTAGTCGCGGTGGCTGAGCAGTTCTTC.